This passage covers 12 T cell receptor beta chains from one sample sequenced in a study of T cells expressing NK-cell markers. TCRdb re-called the 5' RACE reads and gives one entry per CDR3 protein, without DNA. The sample has a few hundred thousand distinct CDR3 sequences. Material for sequencing was blood T cells: a sorted CD56 or NKG2C T cell subset, CD4+ or CD8+ T cells, or bulk PBMC T cells (not recorded which). These receptors came from a woman aged 45-65 years in good health.

The chain has TRBV7-9 and TRBJ2-2; TCRdb gives TRBD2 as the D gene, but with no DNA this cannot be confirmed. This CDR3 has 14 amino acids. CDR1 SEHNR and CDR2 FQNEAQ come from the germline V gene (reference sequence). CDR3 residues: CASSSREFTGELFF.

The chain employs TRBV6-1 and TRBJ2-3; TCRdb's D gene call, TRBD2, goes unchecked for lack of DNA. The CDR3 totals 18 residues. Looked up from germline, CDR1 is MNHNS and CDR2 is SASEGT. CDR3 sequence reads: CASSTLAGGPTSTDTQYF.

The chain uses TRBV29-1 and TRBJ2-7; TCRdb's D gene call, TRBD2, goes unchecked for lack of DNA. The germline V gene encodes CDR1 SQVTM and CDR2 ANQGSEA. The CDR3 is made up of 17 amino acids. CDR3 loop: CSVEGYVETSGYYEQYF.

This chain joins TRBV15 and TRBJ2-1; TCRdb lists TRBD2, though no DNA is available to test this call. The CDR3 is 16 amino acids. In germline, CDR1 is LNHNV, CDR2 YYDKDF (reference sequence). The CDR3 sequence is CATSRDPSGIGNEQFF.

The rearrangement joins TRBV2 to TRBJ2-7; as DNA is missing, the TRBD1 call by TCRdb cannot be tested. The V gene's germline CDR1 is SNHLY and CDR2 FYNNEI. This CDR3 comprises 14 residues. CDR3 sequence reads: CASSDVSGIYEQYF.

CDR3 protein: CASSMRRDRGLGANVLTF. The chain has TRBV6-1 and TRBJ2-6; the TCRdb call, TRBD1, lacks DNA for checking. CDR3 length equals 18 residues. Germline V gene data show CDR1 as MNHNS and CDR2 as SASEGT.

The V gene is TRBV10-3, the J gene TRBJ1-1. CDR1 and CDR2 (germline): ENHRY, SYGVKD. The CDR3 runs to 12 residues. CDR3 amino acids: CAIGKRDGEAFF.

The genes are TRBV2 and TRBJ2-1; the D call of TRBD2 rests on TCRdb alone, since no DNA is present to check it. Looked up from germline, CDR1 is SNHLY and CDR2 is FYNNEI. The CDR3 is 13 residues long. This chain's CDR3 is CASSGEGDNEQFF.

CDR3: CASSVGIGTVDTQYF. V gene TRBV9 combines with J gene TRBJ2-3. Germline V gene data show CDR1 as SGDLS and CDR2 as YYNGEE. This CDR3 comprises 15 residues.

This chain links TRBV20-1 with TRBJ1-1; TCRdb names TRBD1, which stays unverified in the absence of DNA. Germline-derived CDR1 and CDR2 are DFQATT and SNEGSKA (reference sequence). The CDR3 sequence is 16 residues long. This CDR3 is CSASGWTGGLDTEAFF.

The chain joins TRBV5-1 to TRBJ2-2; TCRdb reports TRBD2, a call that lacks DNA to check it against. CDR1 and CDR2 from the germline V gene are SGHRS and YFSETQ. The CDR3 runs to 16 residues. The CDR3: CASSPTVSGHTGELFF.

The gene calls are TRBV24-1 and TRBJ2-2; TCRdb selects TRBD1, and the lack of DNA leaves this call unchecked. From germline, CDR1 is KGHDR and CDR2 SFDVKD. The CDR3 sequence is 17 residues long. CDR3: CATSDPTGGSRTGELFF.